Below are 25 T cell receptor beta chains sequenced from a single sample in a study of blood T cell repertoires in COVID-19. Clones were sequenced by immunoSEQ multiplex PCR, and TCRdb holds only the in-frame ones, with some missing. The sample carries hundreds of thousands of clones, approximately 86% recorded once. The source material was peripheral blood. These receptors all come from a woman aged 55-70 years with COVID-19, enrolled during active disease.

J is TRBJ1-2 and V is TRBV5-8, with D tentatively TRBD1 (5 bases). V lost 6 bases and J 4 bases, leaving 13 bases between the germline ends. Germline V CDR1 and CDR2: SGHTS, YDEGEE. The CDR3 sequence is 13 residues long. The CDR3 nucleotides are TGTGCCAGCACCCGACGGGGGAGCTATGGCTACACCTTC. It translates to CASTRRGSYGYTF.

This chain uses TRBV4-2 with TRBJ2-2; 8 bases align to TRBD2. V gave up 0 bases and J gave up 9 bases; unmatched junction bases: 9. Germline assignment: CDR1 LGHNA and CDR2 YNFKEQ. CDR3 length equals 16 residues. In DNA, the CDR3 is TGTGCCAGCAGCCAAGATAGGACCGGGGGGGTCCGGGAGCTGTTTTTT. It is translated as CASSQDRTGGVRELFF.

The V call is TRBV27, the J call TRBJ1-1; D gene ambiguous. Trimming cost V 5 bases and J 5 bases, with 18 bases left between them. The CDR3 consists of 15 residues. The germline gives CDR1 MNHEY, CDR2 SMNVEV (reference sequence). The CDR3 DNA sequence: TGTGCCAGCAGTAAGGGCGGGATCTTGGAAACTGAAGCTTTCTTT. Translating it yields CASSKGGILETEAFF.

This clone was counted between two and nine times. V is TRBV27 and J is TRBJ1-2; TRBD1 matches 10 bases. This CDR3 has 15 amino acids. Germline values: CDR1 MNHEY, CDR2 SMNVEV (reference sequence). Losses at the gene ends were 5 bases for V and 7 bases for J; bases not matched to a gene: 10. The DNA of the CDR3 is TGTGCCAGCAGTCCTTGGACAGGGGGGGACTTTGGCTACACCTTC. The encoded protein is CASSPWTGGDFGYTF.

This chain links TRBV6-1 with TRBJ2-7, with D tentatively TRBD2 (6 bases). Between the trimmed V and J ends, which lost 3 bases and 4 bases, there was a span of 13 bases. This CDR3 has 14 amino acids. CDR1 MNHNS and CDR2 SASEGT come from the germline V gene. The CDR3 sequence is CASSEGGPPYEQYF. As DNA, the CDR3 is TGTGCCAGCAGTGAGGGGGGACCACCTTACGAGCAGTACTTC.

This clone was observed once. The genes are TRBV10-3 and TRBJ2-1; a weak D match, TRBD2 (7 bases). Germline V gene lookup returns CDR1 ENHRY and CDR2 SYGVKD. The CDR3 runs to 18 residues. Trimming removed 0 bases from V and 4 bases from J, with 19 bases in between. CDR3 in amino acids: CAISESGGAAESYNEQFF. As DNA, the CDR3 is TGTGCCATCAGTGAGTCGGGGGGGGCCGCGGAGTCATACAATGAGCAGTTCTTC.

The rearrangement joins TRBV18 to TRBJ2-7; a weak D match, TRBD1 (6 bases). Germline-derived CDR1 and CDR2 are KGHSH and LQKENI. V was trimmed by 3 bases and J by 2 bases, leaving 8 bases between them. The CDR3 spans 13 residues. The CDR3 coding sequence is TGTGCCAGCTCACCTAGGACAGCCTACGAGCAGTACTTC. Encoded protein: CASSPRTAYEQYF.

The chain links TRBV9 to TRBJ1-1, with 12 nucleotides matching TRBD1. V was clipped by 4 bases and J by 11 bases; unmatched bases: 15. Germline values: CDR1 SGDLS, CDR2 YYNGEE. The CDR3 extends over 16 amino acids. The CDR3 sequence is CASSPPRGTGGRSAFF. The CDR3, as DNA: TGTGCCAGCAGCCCCCCTAGGGGGACAGGGGGCAGATCGGCTTTCTTT. Based on the CDR3 plus reference TRBV9 and TRBJ1-1, the full variable domain is DSGVTQTPKHLITATGQRVTLRCSPRSGDLSVYWYQQSLDQGLQFLIQYYNGEERAKGNILERFSAQQFPDLHSELNLSSLELGDSALYFCASSPPRGTGGRSAFFGQGTRLTVV.

The V gene is TRBV5-8, the J gene TRBJ1-2, with D uncertain. Germline loops: CDR1 SGHTS, CDR2 YDEGEE. The CDR3 is 14 residues long. V was trimmed by 2 bases and J by 0 bases, leaving 8 bases between them. The CDR3 loop reads CASSFGRSNYGYTF. The CDR3 coding sequence is TGTGCCAGCAGCTTTGGGCGATCTAACTATGGCTACACCTTC.

V is TRBV29-1 and J is TRBJ1-4, with a possible D match to TRBD1 (6 bases). V shed 3 bases and J shed 1 base, with 6 bases lying between them. Germline CDR1 is SQVTM and CDR2 is ANQGSEA. The CDR3 extends over 13 amino acids. CDR3 DNA sequence: TGCAGCGTTGACAGGGGAACTAATGAAAAACTGTTTTTT. Translation: CSVDRGTNEKLFF.

This clone was counted a few times. The chain carries TRBV30 and TRBJ1-2; TRBD1 aligns across 8 bases. This CDR3 region has 12 residues. V lost 8 bases to trimming and J lost 7 bases; unmatched junction nucleotides: 9. Germline CDR1 reads GTSNPN; CDR2 reads SVGIG (reference sequence). The CDR3 DNA reads TGTGCCAGGGACAGGACTACGGGTGGCTACACCTTC. The encoded protein is CARDRTTGGYTF.

This chain joins TRBV6-5 and TRBJ1-1; D call uncertain. Trimming took 8 bases from V and 7 from J, leaving 11 bases between them. Per the germline V gene, CDR1 is MNHEY and CDR2 is SVGAGI. The CDR3 loop spans 11 amino acids. The CDR3 region is CASDESGEAFF. CDR3 in DNA: TGTGCCAGCGATGAGTCAGGTGAAGCTTTCTTT.

The chain combines TRBV6-5 with TRBJ1-2; D remains unclear. V gave up 5 bases and J gave up 9 bases, with 16 bases separating them. The germline gives CDR1 MNHEY, CDR2 SVGAGI. The CDR3 length is 13 residues. The CDR3 DNA sequence: TGTGCCAGCAGTCCATCCCCTGAGGATAGCTACACCTTC. Amino acids: CASSPSPEDSYTF.

This chain connects TRBV7-2 to TRBJ2-7; TRBD2 is a possible D gene (6 bases). Germline V lookup: CDR1 SGHTA, CDR2 FQGNSA. The CDR3 covers 15 residues. V shed 3 bases and J shed 7 bases, with 19 bases lying between them. CDR3 sequence (DNA): TGTGCCAGCAGCTTTCTCGCGGGGTCGGAAAGGGAGCAGTACTTC. Translation: CASSFLAGSEREQYF.

The chain employs TRBV5-4 and TRBJ2-3, with 10 bases that match TRBD2. The junction had 18 bases not matched to a gene; V was cut back by 9 bases and J by 5 bases. This CDR3 has 17 residues. Per germline, CDR1 SGHNT and CDR2 YYREEE (reference sequence). CDR3 region: CAILPPGSGGKIDTQYF. The CDR3 DNA sequence: TGTGCCATCCTCCCTCCTGGTAGCGGGGGGAAAATAGATACGCAGTATTTT.

This clone has a handful of counts. J is TRBJ1-5 and V is TRBV3-1 (or the pseudogene TRBV3-2); unclear D gene. The germline V gene has CDR1 LGHDT and CDR2 YNNKEL (reference sequence). This CDR3 has 14 residues. The V gene lost 4 bases and the J gene lost 0 bases, with 7 bases spanning the gap. The CDR3 sequence: CASSPENSNQPQHF. In DNA form, the CDR3 reads TGTGCCAGCAGCCCCGAGAATAGCAATCAGCCCCAGCATTTT.

The V and J genes are TRBV30 and TRBJ2-3, with 11 bases identical to TRBD2. The V segment lost 0 bases and the J segment 4 bases; nucleotides outside the gene matches: 9. The germline CDR1 and CDR2 sequences are GTSNPN and SVGIG (reference sequence). CDR3 size: 17 residues. This chain's CDR3 is CAWSVQWLAGGSDTQYF. In nucleotides, the CDR3 is TGTGCCTGGAGTGTACAGTGGCTAGCGGGGGGATCAGATACGCAGTATTTT.

The rearrangement links TRBV10-3 to TRBJ1-5; D is ambiguous. Germline assignment: CDR1 ENHRY and CDR2 SYGVKD. The CDR3 is 13 residues long. The V gene lost 6 bases and the J gene lost 4 bases, with 10 bases spanning the gap. CDR3 sequence: CAISVLQNQPQHF. CDR3 sequence (DNA): TGTGCCATCAGCGTATTACAAAATCAGCCCCAGCATTTT.

This clone was observed a few times. The J gene is TRBJ2-1, the V gene TRBV7-9; tentatively, D is TRBD1 (7 bases). The CDR3 length is 16 residues. V lost 4 bases and J 0 bases, leaving 13 bases between the germline ends. The V gene's germline CDR1 is SEHNR and CDR2 FQNEAQ (reference sequence). CDR3 coding DNA: TGTGCCAGCAGCTCCGGTCAGGGGGGCTCCTACAATGAGCAGTTCTTC. Its protein is CASSSGQGGSYNEQFF.

The DNA for the CDR3 is TGTGCCAGCAGCTTCGGGCAGGGATACTACGAGCAGTACTTC. It is translated as CASSFGQGYYEQYF. This chain connects TRBV7-2 to TRBJ2-7; a possible D gene is TRBD1 (5 bases). Germline CDR1 is SGHTA and CDR2 is FQGNSA. Trimming stripped 3 bases from V and 3 bases from J, with 12 bases between. There are 14 residues in the CDR3.

This clone appeared once. CDR3 nucleotide sequence: TGTGCCAGCAGCCCGGCTCTAGCGGGGGGGCGGGAGCAGTACTTC. It yields the protein CASSPALAGGREQYF. This chain links TRBV7-2 with TRBJ2-7, with TRBD2 matching 12 bases. After removal of 5 bases from V and 7 bases from J, the junction contained 9 bases not matched to a gene. This CDR3 has 15 amino acids. Germline-derived CDR1 and CDR2 are SGHTA and FQGNSA.

The chain uses TRBV5-1 and TRBJ2-5, with D possibly being TRBD2 (6 bases). Trimming stripped 1 base from V and 5 bases from J, with 12 bases between. Germline V lookup: CDR1 SGHRS, CDR2 YFSETQ. The CDR3 consists of 14 residues. As DNA, the CDR3 is TGCGCCAGCAGCTTGCAGGGACTGGGGGAGACCCAGTACTTC. Translating it yields CASSLQGLGETQYF.

The gene calls are TRBV4-1 and TRBJ2-3; D is perhaps TRBD2 (6 bases). V was cut by 1 base and J by 0 bases, with 8 bases left in between. CDR3 length: 15 residues. Per the germline V gene, CDR1 is MGHRA and CDR2 is YSYEKL. The CDR3 is CASSQAGVSTDTQYF. Written as DNA, the CDR3 is TGCGCCAGCAGCCAAGCGGGGGTAAGCACAGATACGCAGTATTTT.

This chain links TRBV19 with TRBJ1-3; no clear D gene. V was trimmed by 4 bases and J by 4 bases, leaving 17 bases between them. The length of the CDR3 is 16 residues. Germline V gives CDR1 LNHDA, CDR2 SQIVND (reference sequence). This chain's CDR3 is CASSRMRGSGGNTIYF. CDR3 nucleotides: TGTGCCAGTAGTAGAATGAGAGGCTCCGGAGGAAACACCATATATTTT.

This sequence joins TRBV19 and TRBJ1-1, with a possible D match to TRBD1 (6 bases). In germline, CDR1 is LNHDA, CDR2 SQIVND (reference sequence). The V end lost 5 bases, the J end lost 1 base, and 17 bases lay between the germline ends. This CDR3 is 16 amino acids long. The CDR3 loop reads CASSPQGRGKNTEAFF. The CDR3 bases are TGTGCCAGTAGTCCCCAGGGGAGAGGCAAGAACACTGAAGCTTTCTTT.